At least ten counts were recorded for the clone carrying this TCR beta chain. This entry is derived from a study of CD8 T cells in ankylosing spondylitis. The germline V gene has CDR1 SQVTM and CDR2 ANQGSEA. The trim removed 6 bases at V and 5 bases at J, leaving 6 bases unmatched. CDR3 length: 14 amino acids. Using its own MiXCR run on the 5' RACE reads, TCRdb lists one record per CDR3 protein. The sample gives roughly 120,000 distinct CDR3 sequences, roughly 15% of which show up once; around 3% is in the top ten. The sequence came from a female donor with ankylosing spondylitis or in good health (not recorded which). The gene calls are TRBV29-1 and TRBJ2-7, with 14 bases that match TRBD2. Sequencing was carried out using blood, either unsorted or a sorted T cell fraction (not recorded which). The CDR3 region has the DNA TGCAGCGTCAGGGGACTAGCGGGAGTAGACGAGCAGTACTTC. Translation: CSVRGLAGVDEQYF.